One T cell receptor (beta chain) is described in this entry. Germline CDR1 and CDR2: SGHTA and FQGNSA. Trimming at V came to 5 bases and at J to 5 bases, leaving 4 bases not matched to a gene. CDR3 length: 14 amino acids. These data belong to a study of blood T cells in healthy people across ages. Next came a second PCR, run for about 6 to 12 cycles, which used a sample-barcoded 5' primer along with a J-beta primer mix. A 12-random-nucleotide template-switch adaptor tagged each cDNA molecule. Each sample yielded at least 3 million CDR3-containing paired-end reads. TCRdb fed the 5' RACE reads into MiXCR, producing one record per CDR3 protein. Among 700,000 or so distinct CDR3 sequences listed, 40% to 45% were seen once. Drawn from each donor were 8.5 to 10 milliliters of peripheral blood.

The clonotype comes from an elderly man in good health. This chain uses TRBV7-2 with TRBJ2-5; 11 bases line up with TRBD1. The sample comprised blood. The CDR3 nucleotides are TGTGCCAGCAGCCACGGGACAGGGGGGGAGACCCAGTACTTC. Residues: CASSHGTGGETQYF.